These 5 T cell receptor beta chains originate from one sample sequenced in a study of control samples from healthy donors and cancer patients. Using immunoSEQ multiplex PCR, the repertoire was profiled, and TCRdb retains in-frame clones only, with some absent. Of 100,000 to 150,000 clones detected, roughly 92% appear once; the ten largest clones hold 4.5% to 7%. The sequenced material came from blood. These receptor sequences come from a man between 18 and 35 years old in good health.

The rearrangement joins TRBV29-1 to TRBJ1-2; 7 nucleotides line up with TRBD1. The CDR3 length is 11 residues. Germline V gene lookup returns CDR1 SQVTM and CDR2 ANQGSEA. The CDR3 nucleotides are TGCGGAGACAGGGCTAACTATGGCTACACCTTC. Its translation is CGDRANYGYTF.

Note on this clone: Other DNA sequences from this sample encode an identical CDR3 as well. This chain uses TRBV18 with TRBJ2-3; D is unresolved. Germline assignment: CDR1 KGHSH and CDR2 LQKENI. The CDR3 has 12 residues. V gave up 2 bases and J gave up 0 bases, with 0 bases separating them. CDR3 sequence: CASSPSTDTQYF. The CDR3, as DNA: TGTGCCAGCTCACCAAGCACAGATACGCAGTATTTT. The complete variable domain, with remaining parts taken from reference TRBV18 and TRBJ2-3, reads NAGVMQNPRHLVRRRGQEARLRCSPMKGHSHVYWYRQLPEEGLKFMVYLQKENIIDESGMPKERFSAEFPKEGPSILRIQQVVRGDSAAYFCASSPSTDTQYFGPGTRLTVL.

The chain has TRBV11-2 and TRBJ2-1; 7 nucleotides agree with TRBD2. The CDR3 is 16 amino acids. Germline V CDR1 and CDR2: SGHAT, FQNNGV. J lost 6 bases, V lost 6 bases, and 14 bases had no gene match. This chain's CDR3 is CASRRIAGTKSNEQFF. Here the CDR3 DNA reads TGTGCCAGCAGGCGTATAGCCGGGACTAAAAGCAATGAGCAGTTCTTC.

The J gene is TRBJ1-1, the V gene TRBV4-1; TRBD1 agrees at 9 bases. J lost 13 bases, V lost 4 bases, and 10 bases had no gene match. Germline V gives CDR1 MGHRA, CDR2 YSYEKL. The CDR3 is 13 residues long. The CDR3 DNA reads TGCGCCAGCAGCCCCCTCTCCGGACAGGGGTATTTCTTT. As protein: CASSPLSGQGYFF.

The chain is built from TRBV3-1 (or the pseudogene TRBV3-2) and TRBJ1-6; D is unresolved. This CDR3 is 15 amino acids long. In germline, CDR1 is LGHDT, CDR2 YNNKEL (reference sequence). Trimming stripped 4 bases from V and 5 bases from J, with 12 bases between. CDR3 DNA: TGTGCCAGCAGCCCCCGTCGCAGCCATAATTCACCCCTCCACTTT. Its translation is CASSPRRSHNSPLHF.